This entry describes one TCR beta chain. Its antigen specificity is not known. Base qualities were left out, and no much larger clone turns up one base away. The data were obtained in a study of identical twins (dated by TCRdb to about 2016). General notes on the study: The study deep-sequenced TCR alpha and beta repertoires from monozygotic twins, unrelated adults of various ages and cord blood to test whether fetal clonotypes persist. Replicate twin experiments were performed at different times using different library preparation protocols to rule out contamination.

Library preparation used 5' RACE. The run used an Illumina HiSeq 2000. Template switching added a universal primer binding site, and the final cDNA carried a unique molecular identifier that allowed TCR cDNA molecules to be counted accurately. First-strand cDNA for TCR alpha and beta chains was synthesized from specific primers in the conserved constant-segment region. Each cDNA library was double barcoded, with a SMART-Mk sample barcode plus Illumina barcodes, to control for contamination. TruSeq adapter sequences along with Illumina sample barcodes were introduced in two successive PCR steps. Sequencing of the TCR alpha and beta cDNA libraries was done on the Illumina HiSeq platform using custom primers. As for how the authors treated the data: Unique molecular identifiers were extracted from raw reads with MiGEC, and CDR3 positions were determined with MiXCR. Recombination models were inferred per individual with the repgenHMM and IGoR tools using an EM algorithm. Shared clonotype analysis was performed with the tcR package in R, normalizing sharing by the product of cloneset sizes. To study raw recombination free of thymic and clonal selection effects, out-of-frame nonproductive sequences were analyzed. The public reads were reanalyzed by TCRdb: fastp trimming at Q25, MiXCR alignment, in-frame beta chains only. When rows share a CDR3 protein, they turn into one entry using the most common DNA and genes. The V and J calls come from TCRdb's annotation, not from the publication. This sample has over 200,000 distinct CDR3 sequences in its table, and 6.5% to 8% of those were observed once. Less than 15% of the sample comes from the top ten.

Overall results and qualifications from the work: In monozygotic twins, out-of-frame TCR alpha sharing was systematically underestimated by recombination models, although the models agreed with sharing between unrelated individuals. Zero-insertion analyses could be partly confounded by invariant T cells such as MAIT and iNKT, though diverse VJ usage argued against such confounding for most clonotypes. Because the same donors could not be followed over many years, the conclusions relied on cross-sectional statistical analysis. Fewer insertions were carried by abundant cord blood beta clonotypes, a similar but weaker trend appeared in young adult naive repertoires, and no such trend appeared in memory repertoires. Compared with coincidental sharing between unrelated individuals, out-of-frame TCR alpha sequences shared between twins showed an excess of sequences with low generation probability. In beta out-of-frame sequences, excess twin sharing was weaker, because having fewer shared sequences lowered the signal-to-noise ratio.

Unmatched junction bases come to 16, with V trimmed by 3 bases and J by 11 bases. The germline V gene encodes CDR1 SGDLS and CDR2 YYNGEE. Including the terminal cysteine and phenylalanine, the CDR3 comprises 16 residues. The kept DNA is CDR3 alone, 48 bases in frame from the first base. All donors were healthy Caucasians. Three pairs of female monozygotic twins, all aged roughly 18 to 30 years, were included in the twin cohort. Positive isolation kits from Invitrogen were used to isolate the CD4+ and CD8+ T cell populations. These data were also filed under a second study, of T cells expressing NK-cell markers. The second study reports: Several donors provided sorted CD3+CD56+NKG2C+, CD3+CD56+NKG2C- and CD3+CD56-NKG2C+ T-cell subsets, whose TCR beta-chain repertoires were profiled. Among the eight sequenced donors, only one was HCMV-seronegative, while the other seven were HCMV-seropositive. To restrict sorting to alphabetaTCR-expressing T cells, an anti-gammadeltaTCR antibody was added in several experiments. In several donors, the dominant CD3+CD56+NKG2C+ clonotypes ranked among the top 10 CD8+ clonotypes, making up roughly 1.0-7.0% of CD8+ T cells. Those dominant clonotypes were again the most abundant among CD3+CD56-NKG2C+ cells in a handful of donors, at about 28.3-60.1%. It remained unclear whether the expanded NKG2C-expressing T cell clones were specific for HCMV antigens. The eight sequenced donors were randomly selected healthy volunteers, three men and five women. To determine HCMV serostatus, a commercial ELISA kit was used to detect HCMV-specific IgG in serum. Reads were demultiplexed and grouped by UMI with MIGEC, and clonotypes were assembled and quantified with MiTCR. Only TCR cDNA sequences supported by at least two reads were kept to exclude erroneous sequences. The tcR package was used for downstream repertoire analysis, with clonotypes matched between fractions based on CDR3 nucleotide sequence plus V segment. VDJmatch was used to annotate antigen specificity against VDJdb, with one amino acid substitution allowed in CDR3.

The sequence came from a woman in her late teens or twenties in good health. Recombination linked TRBV9 to TRBJ1-1, with TRBD1 identical over 10 junction bases. Sequenced material: CD8+ T cells sorted from blood. The nucleotide sequence reads TGTGCCAGCAGCGCCACCGGGACAGGGGTTATCTTCGCGGCTTTCTTT. This translates into CASSATGTGVIFAAFF.